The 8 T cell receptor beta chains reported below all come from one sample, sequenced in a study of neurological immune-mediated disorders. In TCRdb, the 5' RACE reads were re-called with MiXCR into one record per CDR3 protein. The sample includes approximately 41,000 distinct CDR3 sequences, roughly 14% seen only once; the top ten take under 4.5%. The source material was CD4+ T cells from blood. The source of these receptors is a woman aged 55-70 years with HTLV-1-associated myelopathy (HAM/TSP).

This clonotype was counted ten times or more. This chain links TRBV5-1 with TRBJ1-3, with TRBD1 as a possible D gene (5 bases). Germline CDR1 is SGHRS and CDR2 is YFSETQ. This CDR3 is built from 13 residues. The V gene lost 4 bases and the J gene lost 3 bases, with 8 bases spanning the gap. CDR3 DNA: TGCGCCAGCAGCGAGGACAATGGAAACACCATATATTTT. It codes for CASSEDNGNTIYF.

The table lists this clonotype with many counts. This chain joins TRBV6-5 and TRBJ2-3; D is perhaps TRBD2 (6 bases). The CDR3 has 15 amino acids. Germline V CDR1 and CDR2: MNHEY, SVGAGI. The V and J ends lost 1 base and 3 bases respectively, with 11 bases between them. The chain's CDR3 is CASSYLLGTTDTQYF. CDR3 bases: TGTGCCAGCAGTTACTTACTCGGGACTACAGATACGCAGTATTTT.

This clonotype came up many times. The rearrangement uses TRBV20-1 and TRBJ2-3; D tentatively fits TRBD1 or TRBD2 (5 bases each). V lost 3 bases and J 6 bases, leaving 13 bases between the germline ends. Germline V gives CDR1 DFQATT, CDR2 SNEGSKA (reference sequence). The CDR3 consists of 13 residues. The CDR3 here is CSARVGELDTQYF. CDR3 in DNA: TGCAGTGCTAGGGTAGGGGAGCTCGATACGCAGTATTTT.

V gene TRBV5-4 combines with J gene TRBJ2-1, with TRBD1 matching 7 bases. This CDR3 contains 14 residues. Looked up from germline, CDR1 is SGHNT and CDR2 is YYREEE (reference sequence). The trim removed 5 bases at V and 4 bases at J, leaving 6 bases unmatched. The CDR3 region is CASRRTGDYNEQFF. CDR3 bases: TGTGCCAGCAGGAGGACAGGTGATTACAATGAGCAGTTCTTC.

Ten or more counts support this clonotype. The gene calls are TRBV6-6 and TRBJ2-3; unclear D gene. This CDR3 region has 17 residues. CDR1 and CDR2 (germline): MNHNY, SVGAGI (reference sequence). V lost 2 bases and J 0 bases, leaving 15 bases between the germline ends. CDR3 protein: CASSYGFRGTSTDTQYF. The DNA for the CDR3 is TGTGCCAGCAGTTACGGCTTCCGCGGTACTAGCACAGATACGCAGTATTTT.

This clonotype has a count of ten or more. In DNA form, the CDR3 reads TGCAGTGCTAGACCGGGACACTTCTACGAGCAGTACTTC. It specifies CSARPGHFYEQYF. The rearrangement joins TRBV20-1 to TRBJ2-7; D perhaps matches TRBD1 (6 bases). Trimming left V 2 bases short and J 3 bases short, with 11 bases between. Germline-derived CDR1 and CDR2 are DFQATT and SNEGSKA (reference sequence). CDR3 size: 13 residues.

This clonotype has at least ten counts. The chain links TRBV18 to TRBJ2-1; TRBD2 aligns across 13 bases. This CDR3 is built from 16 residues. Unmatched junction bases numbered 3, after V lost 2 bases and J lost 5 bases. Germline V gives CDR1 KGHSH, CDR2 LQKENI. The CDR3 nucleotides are TGTGCCAGCTCACCAGGACTAGCGGGGGCCCACAATGAGCAGTTCTTC. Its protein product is CASSPGLAGAHNEQFF.

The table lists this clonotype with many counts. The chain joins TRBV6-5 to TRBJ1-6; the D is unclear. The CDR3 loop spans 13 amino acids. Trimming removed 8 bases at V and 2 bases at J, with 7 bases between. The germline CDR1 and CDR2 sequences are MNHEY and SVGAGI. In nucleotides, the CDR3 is TGTGCCAGCCGCTCCCCCTATAATTCACCCCTCCACTTT. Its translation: CASRSPYNSPLHF.